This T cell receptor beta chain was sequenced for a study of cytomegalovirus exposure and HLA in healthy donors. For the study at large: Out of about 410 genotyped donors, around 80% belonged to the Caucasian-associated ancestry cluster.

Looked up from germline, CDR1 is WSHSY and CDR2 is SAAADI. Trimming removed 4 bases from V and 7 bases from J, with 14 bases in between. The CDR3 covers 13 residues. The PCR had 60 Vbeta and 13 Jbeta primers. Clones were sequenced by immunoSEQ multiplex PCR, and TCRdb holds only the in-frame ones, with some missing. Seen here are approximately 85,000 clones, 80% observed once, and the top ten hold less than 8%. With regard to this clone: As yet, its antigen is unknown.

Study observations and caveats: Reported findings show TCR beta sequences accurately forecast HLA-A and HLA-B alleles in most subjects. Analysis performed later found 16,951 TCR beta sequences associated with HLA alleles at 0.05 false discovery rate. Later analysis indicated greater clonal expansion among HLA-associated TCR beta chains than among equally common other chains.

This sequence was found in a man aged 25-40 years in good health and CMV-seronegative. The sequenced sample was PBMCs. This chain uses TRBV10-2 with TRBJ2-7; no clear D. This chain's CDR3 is CASSVADGLEQYF. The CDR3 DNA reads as TGCGCCAGCAGTGTGGCGGATGGATTGGAGCAGTACTTC.